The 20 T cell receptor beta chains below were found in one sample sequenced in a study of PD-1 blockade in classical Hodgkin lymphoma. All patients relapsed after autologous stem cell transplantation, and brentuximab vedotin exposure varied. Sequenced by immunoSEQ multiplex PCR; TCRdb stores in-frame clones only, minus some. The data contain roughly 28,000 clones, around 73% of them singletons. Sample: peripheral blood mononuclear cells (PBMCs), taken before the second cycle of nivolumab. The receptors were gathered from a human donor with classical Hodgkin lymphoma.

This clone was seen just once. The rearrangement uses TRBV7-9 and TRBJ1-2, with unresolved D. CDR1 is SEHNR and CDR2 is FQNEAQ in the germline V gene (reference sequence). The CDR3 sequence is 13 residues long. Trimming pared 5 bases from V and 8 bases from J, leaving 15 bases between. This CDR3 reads CASSGSGSGGYTF. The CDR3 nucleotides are TGTGCCAGCAGCGGATCGGGTTCCGGGGGCTACACCTTC.

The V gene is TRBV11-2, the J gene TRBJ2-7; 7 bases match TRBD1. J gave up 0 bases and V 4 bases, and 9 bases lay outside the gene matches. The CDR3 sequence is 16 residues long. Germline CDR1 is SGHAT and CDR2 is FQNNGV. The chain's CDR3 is CASSSVAGTASYEQYF. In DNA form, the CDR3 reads TGTGCCAGCAGCTCGGTAGCCGGGACAGCCTCCTACGAGCAGTACTTC.

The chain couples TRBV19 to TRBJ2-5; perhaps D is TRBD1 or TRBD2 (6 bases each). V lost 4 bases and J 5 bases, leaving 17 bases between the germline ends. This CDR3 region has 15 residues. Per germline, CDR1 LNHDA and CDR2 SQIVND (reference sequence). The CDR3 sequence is CASSTTGGTGETQYF. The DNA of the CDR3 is TGTGCCAGTAGTACCACCGGGGGCACGGGTGAGACCCAGTACTTC.

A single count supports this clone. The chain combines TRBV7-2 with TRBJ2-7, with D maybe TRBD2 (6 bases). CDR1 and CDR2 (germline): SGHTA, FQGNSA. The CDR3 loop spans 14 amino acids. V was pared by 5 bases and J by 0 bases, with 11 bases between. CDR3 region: CASSGTGSSYEQYF. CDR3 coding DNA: TGTGCCAGCAGCGGGACTGGTAGCTCCTACGAGCAGTACTTC.

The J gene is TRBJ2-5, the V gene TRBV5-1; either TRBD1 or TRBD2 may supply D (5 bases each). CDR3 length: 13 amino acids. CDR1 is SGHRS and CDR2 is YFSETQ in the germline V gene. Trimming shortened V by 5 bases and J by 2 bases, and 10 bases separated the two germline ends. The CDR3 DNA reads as TGCGCCAGCAGACGGGGACCTCAAGAGACCCAGTACTTC. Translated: CASRRGPQETQYF.

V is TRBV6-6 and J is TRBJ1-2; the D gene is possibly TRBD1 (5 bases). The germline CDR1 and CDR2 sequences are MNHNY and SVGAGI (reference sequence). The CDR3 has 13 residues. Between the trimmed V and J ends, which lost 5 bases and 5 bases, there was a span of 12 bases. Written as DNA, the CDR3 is TGTGCCAGCAGTCAAGACAGCGGGTATGGCTACACCTTC. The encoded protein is CASSQDSGYGYTF.

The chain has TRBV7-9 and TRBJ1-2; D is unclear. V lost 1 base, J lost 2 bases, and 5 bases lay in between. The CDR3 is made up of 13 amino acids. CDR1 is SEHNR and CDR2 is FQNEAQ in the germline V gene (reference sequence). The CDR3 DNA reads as TGTGCCAGCAGCTTAGACGGAAACTATGGCTACACCTTC. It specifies CASSLDGNYGYTF.

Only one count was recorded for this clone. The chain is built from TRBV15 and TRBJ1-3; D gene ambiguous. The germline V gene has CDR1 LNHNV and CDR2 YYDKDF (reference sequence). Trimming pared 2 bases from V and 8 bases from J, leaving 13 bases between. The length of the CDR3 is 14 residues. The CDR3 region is CATSRPSQTDTIYF. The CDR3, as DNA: TGTGCCACCAGCAGACCCTCCCAAACGGACACCATATATTTT.

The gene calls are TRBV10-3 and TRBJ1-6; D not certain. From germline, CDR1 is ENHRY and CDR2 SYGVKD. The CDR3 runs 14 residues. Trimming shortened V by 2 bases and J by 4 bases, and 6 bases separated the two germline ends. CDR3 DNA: TGTGCCATCAGTGAGGGGCAGTATAATTCACCCCTCCACTTT. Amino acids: CAISEGQYNSPLHF.

DNA for the CDR3: TGCGCCAGCAGCCAAGATTCCCTATACGAGCAGTACTTC. Its translation is CASSQDSLYEQYF. The chain carries TRBV4-1 and TRBJ2-7; D is undetermined. The germline CDR1 and CDR2 sequences are MGHRA and YSYEKL. This CDR3 is 13 amino acids long. Trimming pared 0 bases from V and 4 bases from J, leaving 7 bases between.

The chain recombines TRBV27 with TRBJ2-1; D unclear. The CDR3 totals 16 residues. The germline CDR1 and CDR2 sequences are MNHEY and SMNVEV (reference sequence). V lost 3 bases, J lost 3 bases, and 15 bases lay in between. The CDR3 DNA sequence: TGTGCCAGCAGTTTCCGGCTTCCTCTTTTCTACAATGAGCAGTTCTTC. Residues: CASSFRLPLFYNEQFF.

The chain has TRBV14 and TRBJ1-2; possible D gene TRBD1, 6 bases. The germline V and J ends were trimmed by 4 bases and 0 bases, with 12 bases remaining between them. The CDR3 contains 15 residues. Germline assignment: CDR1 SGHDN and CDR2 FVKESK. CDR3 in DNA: TGTGCCAGCAGCCGCGACAGGATGACTAACTATGGCTACACCTTC. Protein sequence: CASSRDRMTNYGYTF.

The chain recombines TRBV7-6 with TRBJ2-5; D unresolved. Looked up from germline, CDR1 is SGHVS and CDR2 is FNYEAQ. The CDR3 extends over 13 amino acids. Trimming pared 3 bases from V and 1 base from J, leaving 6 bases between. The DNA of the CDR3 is TGTGCCAGCAGCTTCGGACCCCAAGAGACCCAGTACTTC. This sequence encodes CASSFGPQETQYF.

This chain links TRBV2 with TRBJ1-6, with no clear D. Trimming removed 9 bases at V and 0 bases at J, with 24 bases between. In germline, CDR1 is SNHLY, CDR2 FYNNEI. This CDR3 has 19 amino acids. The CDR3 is CARMGLGIWWGSYNSPLHF. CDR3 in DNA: TGTGCCAGAATGGGGTTGGGTATATGGTGGGGCTCCTATAATTCACCCCTCCACTTT.

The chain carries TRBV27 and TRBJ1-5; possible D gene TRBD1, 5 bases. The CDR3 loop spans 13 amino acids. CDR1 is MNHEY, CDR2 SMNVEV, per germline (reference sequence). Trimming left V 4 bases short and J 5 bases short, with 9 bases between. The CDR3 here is CASSWGRDQPQHF. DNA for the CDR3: TGTGCCAGCAGTTGGGGCCGGGATCAGCCCCAGCATTTT.

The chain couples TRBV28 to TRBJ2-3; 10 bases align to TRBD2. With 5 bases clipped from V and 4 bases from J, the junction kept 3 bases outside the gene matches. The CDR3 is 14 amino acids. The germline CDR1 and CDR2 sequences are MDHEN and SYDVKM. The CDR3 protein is CASSPGLASDTQYF. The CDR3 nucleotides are TGTGCCAGCAGTCCGGGACTAGCGTCAGATACGCAGTATTTT.

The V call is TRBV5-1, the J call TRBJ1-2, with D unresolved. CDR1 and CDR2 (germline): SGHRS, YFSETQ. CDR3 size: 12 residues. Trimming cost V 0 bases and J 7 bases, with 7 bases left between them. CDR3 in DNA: TGCGCCAGCAGCTTGGCCCCTCCTGGCTACACCTTC. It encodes CASSLAPPGYTF.

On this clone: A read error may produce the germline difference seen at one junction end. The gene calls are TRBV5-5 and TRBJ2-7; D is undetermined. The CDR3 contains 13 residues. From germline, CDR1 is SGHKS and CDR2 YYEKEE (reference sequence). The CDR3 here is CASSQDSLYEQYF. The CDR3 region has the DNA TGCGCCAGCAGCCAAGATAGCCTATACGAGCAGTACTTC.

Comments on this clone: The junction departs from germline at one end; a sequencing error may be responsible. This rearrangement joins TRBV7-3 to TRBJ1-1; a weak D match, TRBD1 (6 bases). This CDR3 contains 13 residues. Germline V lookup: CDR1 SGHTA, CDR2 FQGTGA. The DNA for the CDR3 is TGTGCCAGCAGATTAAGGGGGGAGACTGAAGCTTTCTTT. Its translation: CASRLRGETEAFF.

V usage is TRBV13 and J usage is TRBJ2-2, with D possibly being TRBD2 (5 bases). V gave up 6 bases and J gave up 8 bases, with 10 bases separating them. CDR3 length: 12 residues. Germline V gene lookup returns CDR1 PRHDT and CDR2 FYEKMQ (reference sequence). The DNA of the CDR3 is TGTGCCAGCAGTTCTATAGCGGGGGAGCTGTTTTTT. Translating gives CASSSIAGELFF.